This is a list of T cell receptor beta chains from one sample in a study of blood T cell repertoires in COVID-19. TCRdb's copy holds only in-frame clones and misses some; the assay was immunoSEQ multiplex PCR. This table holds 250,000 to 350,000 clones, 80% to 90% found once. What was sequenced was peripheral blood. Receptors originate from a man between 18 and 35 years old who had recovered from COVID-19. Each CDR3 is given with its conserved first and last residue. D genes are given only for firm matches. Size is stated for part of the rows, as once, few or many counts, or as a class when the clone is expanded.

clone size,V gene,J gene,D gene,CDR3 DNA,CDR3 protein
-,TRBV18,TRBJ2-2,-,TGTGCCAGCTCACCACCTTCCAGGGAGAACACCGGGGAGCTGTTTTTT,CASSPPSRENTGELFF
-,TRBV3-1/TRBV3-2,TRBJ2-7,TRBD2,TGTGCCAGCAGCCGGGGACTAGCGGCCTACGAGCAGTACTTC,CASSRGLAAYEQYF
-,TRBV7-8,TRBJ2-7,TRBD2,TGTGCCAGCAGCTTATTACCGGGGACTAGCGAACTCTACGAGCAGTACTTC,CASSLLPGTSELYEQYF
-,TRBV2,TRBJ2-5,-,TGTGCCAGCAGTTCGGGACTCCAAAACGCGGAGACCCAGTACTTC,CASSSGLQNAETQYF
-,TRBV19,TRBJ1-1,TRBD1,TGTGCCAGTACCTACCGCACAGGGGACACTGAAGCTTTCTTT,CASTYRTGDTEAFF
-,TRBV7-9,TRBJ2-1,-,TGTGCCAGCAGCCCGGCGGGGTGGGGCAATGAGCAGTTCTTC,CASSPAGWGNEQFF
-,TRBV5-1,TRBJ2-1,-,TGCGCCAGCAGCTTGGTAGGGGGAACCTCCTACAATGAGCAGTTCTTC,CASSLVGGTSYNEQFF
-,TRBV5-1,TRBJ2-1,TRBD1,TGCGCCAGCGCCCAGGGGGCGACCTCCTACAATGAGCAGTTCTTC,CASAQGATSYNEQFF
-,TRBV6-2/TRBV6-3,TRBJ1-1,TRBD1,TGTGCCAGCAGTCGCCCAACAGGGGATCTTGCTTTCTTT,CASSRPTGDLAFF
-,TRBV6-6,TRBJ1-4,-,TGTGCCAGCAGTCCTCAAAAACTGTTTTTT,CASSPQKLFF
-,TRBV5-6,TRBJ1-5,TRBD1,TGTGCCAGCAGCTCCGGGACAGGGGTTTTGCCCCAGCATTTT,CASSSGTGVLPQHF
-,TRBV30,TRBJ1-4,-,TGTGCCTGGAGTGGACAGCCAACTAATGAAAAACTGTTTTTT,CAWSGQPTNEKLFF
-,TRBV25-1,TRBJ1-1,-,TGTGCCACCCAAGATCAGGGTTATCGTACTGAAGCTTTCTTT,CATQDQGYRTEAFF
-,TRBV7-9,TRBJ1-2,-,TGTGCCAGCAGCTTAGGGGCAGGTCCCTTTTTGTTCGGCTACACCTTC,CASSLGAGPFLFGYTF
-,TRBV2,TRBJ2-5,TRBD2,TGTGCCAGCAGGGGGGGGGAAGAGACCCAGTACTTC,CASRGGEETQYF
-,TRBV11-2,TRBJ1-4,-,TGTGCCAGCAGCCTGAGTGAAGTCGCCCGGGAAAAACTGTTTTTT,CASSLSEVAREKLFF
few,TRBV5-1,TRBJ1-2,-,TGCGCCAGCAGCTTCCAGGATAACTATGGCTACACCTTC,CASSFQDNYGYTF
-,TRBV10-1,TRBJ1-1,-,TGCGCCAGCAGTGCCGGGAACACTGAAGCTTTCTTT,CASSAGNTEAFF
-,TRBV20-1,TRBJ1-3,TRBD1,TGCAGTGCTAGTATGTCAGGGGGCGCTGGAAACACCATATATTTT,CSASMSGGAGNTIYF
-,TRBV5-1,TRBJ1-2,-,TGCGCCAGCAGCTTGGGTCCGGACTATGGCTACACCTTC,CASSLGPDYGYTF
-,TRBV3-1/TRBV3-2,TRBJ2-7,TRBD1,TGTGCCAGCAGCCCGGACAGGGAGAAATCCGACGAGCAGTACTTC,CASSPDREKSDEQYF
-,TRBV11-2,TRBJ2-7,-,TGTGCCAGCAGCTTGAGCGCAACCTACGAGCAGTACTTC,CASSLSATYEQYF
-,TRBV5-4,TRBJ1-1,-,TGTGCCAGCAGCTTGGATCAGAACACTGAAGCTTTCTTT,CASSLDQNTEAFF
-,TRBV30,TRBJ2-5,-,TGTGCCTGGAGATGGATGGCAGGCGGGGAGACCCAGTACTTC,CAWRWMAGGETQYF
once,TRBV3-1/TRBV3-2,TRBJ1-2,-,TGTGCCAGCAGCCAAGAAACCAGAGCGGTCTATGGCTACACCTTC,CASSQETRAVYGYTF
-,TRBV7-2,TRBJ2-7,TRBD2,TGTGCCAGCAGTCCCAGCGGGAGTGTATCCTACGAGCAGTACTTC,CASSPSGSVSYEQYF
-,TRBV18,TRBJ2-1,-,TGTGCCAGCTCACCACAAGAGGAATCCTACAATGAGCAGTTCTTC,CASSPQEESYNEQFF
-,TRBV30,TRBJ1-3,TRBD1,TGTGCCTGGAGTGTAATGGGACAGGGTGATGGAAACACCATATATTTT,CAWSVMGQGDGNTIYF
-,TRBV9,TRBJ2-2,-,TGTGCCAGCAGCGTAGTGGCAGGGTCCACCGGGGAGCTGTTTTTT,CASSVVAGSTGELFF
-,TRBV14,TRBJ1-2,-,TGTGCCAGCAGCCAAAAAAGAGAGAGTGGCTACACCTTC,CASSQKRESGYTF
few,TRBV9,TRBJ2-1,TRBD1,TGTGCCAGCAGCGTAAACCCTCGGACAGGAGGATACAATGAGCAGTTCTTC,CASSVNPRTGGYNEQFF
-,TRBV7-8,TRBJ1-2,-,TGTGCCAGCAGCCAACGAGAAGGGGCCTATGGCTACACCTTC,CASSQREGAYGYTF
-,TRBV5-4,TRBJ2-1,TRBD2,TGTGCCAGCAGCCGACTAGCCGACAATGAGCAGTTCTTC,CASSRLADNEQFF
-,TRBV11-1,TRBJ1-1,TRBD1,TGTGCCAGCAGCCCCCGGGACAGGGAGGTTGAAGCTTTCTTT,CASSPRDREVEAFF
-,TRBV9,TRBJ2-3,TRBD2,TGTGCCAGCAGCGTATCCGGGACTAGCGGCACAGATACGCAGTATTTT,CASSVSGTSGTDTQYF
-,TRBV7-9,TRBJ1-1,TRBD1,TGTGCCAGCAGCTTGCTGCAGGGGGCTTTCACTGAAGCTTTCTTT,CASSLLQGAFTEAFF
-,TRBV7-9,TRBJ2-3,TRBD1,TGTGCCAGCAGCTTAGAGGACAGGGGGACAGATACGCAGTATTTT,CASSLEDRGTDTQYF
-,TRBV19,TRBJ2-1,-,TGTGCCAGTAGTATATCGGGCGGGCATGAGCAGTTCTTC,CASSISGGHEQFF
-,TRBV5-1,TRBJ2-7,TRBD1,TGCGCCAGCACCACGGGGACAGGGGGCAGGGAGCAGTACTTC,CASTTGTGGREQYF
-,TRBV7-6,TRBJ1-5,-,TGTGCCAGCAGCTTAGTGAGGCTGGAAAAATGGGGCAATCAGCCCCAGCATTTT,CASSLVRLEKWGNQPQHF
-,TRBV6-2/TRBV6-3,TRBJ1-5,-,TGTGCCAGCAGTTACGCGGGCAATCAGCCCCAGCATTTT,CASSYAGNQPQHF
-,TRBV29-1,TRBJ2-1,-,TGCAGCGTCGGGGATAATGAGCAGTTCTTC,CSVGDNEQFF
once,TRBV5-6,TRBJ2-7,TRBD1,TGTGCCAGCAGCTTGTACGCGTCTCAATTAGGGGACAGCTCCTACGAGCAGTACTTC,CASSLYASQLGDSSYEQYF
-,TRBV4-3,TRBJ1-6,-,TGCGCCAGCAGTGACCCAGAGGGTTATTCACCCCTCCACTTT,CASSDPEGYSPLHF
-,TRBV19,TRBJ2-5,-,TGTGCCAGTAGTACCGACTCAAACCAAGAGACCCAGTACTTC,CASSTDSNQETQYF
-,TRBV5-5,TRBJ2-1,-,TGTGCCAGCAGCTTGGGGCAGGGGATGGGCTACAATGAGCAGTTCTTC,CASSLGQGMGYNEQFF
-,TRBV20-1,TRBJ2-5,TRBD2,TGCAGTGCTAGTTCTAGCGGGGGATCTCAAGAGACCCAGTACTTC,CSASSSGGSQETQYF
-,TRBV5-6,TRBJ2-1,-,TGTGCCAGCAGCTTGGCCGCGAGTATATACAATGAGCAGTTCTTC,CASSLAASIYNEQFF
-,TRBV14,TRBJ2-1,-,TGTGCCAGCAGCCTCACTAGCCAGAGCTCCTACAATGAGCAGTTCTTC,CASSLTSQSSYNEQFF
-,TRBV19,TRBJ2-7,-,TGTGCCAGTAGTATAGACGGGGCCTACGAGCAGTACTTC,CASSIDGAYEQYF
-,TRBV5-1,TRBJ1-1,TRBD1,TGCGCCAGCAGTTCAACAGGGGCAGGTCGAACTGAAGCTTTCTTT,CASSSTGAGRTEAFF
-,TRBV6-6,TRBJ1-1,-,TGTGCCAGCGGTCGGGTTTTCGGAGCTTTCTTT,CASGRVFGAFF
-,TRBV15,TRBJ1-1,-,TGTGCCACCAGCAGAGATGGAGCCACTGAAGCTTTCTTT,CATSRDGATEAFF
-,TRBV5-4,TRBJ2-6,TRBD1,TGTGCCAGCAGCTTCACCGGGACAGGGCTCTCTGGGGCCAACGTCCTGACTTTC,CASSFTGTGLSGANVLTF
-,TRBV7-2,TRBJ1-2,TRBD1,TGTGCCAGCAGCTTAGGACAGGGATATGGCTACACCTTC,CASSLGQGYGYTF
-,TRBV27,TRBJ2-7,-,TGTGCCAGCAGCCCAGGGGATGGCTACGAGCAGTACTTC,CASSPGDGYEQYF
-,TRBV25-1,TRBJ1-1,-,TGTGCCAGCAGACAGAACACTGAAGCTTTCTTT,CASRQNTEAFF
once,TRBV7-3,TRBJ1-1,TRBD1,TGTGCCAGCAGCTTGTCGGGACAGGGGGCTGAAGCTTTCTTT,CASSLSGQGAEAFF
-,TRBV4-1,TRBJ1-2,-,TGCGCCAGCAGCCATACCCTTCCGAGGGAGATTAACTATGGCTACACCTTC,CASSHTLPREINYGYTF